This T cell receptor (beta chain) was sequenced for a study of Ad26.COV2.S vaccination and SARS-CoV-2 variants. This clone was seen only once. This sample includes further DNA sequences coding for the same CDR3. V gave up 3 bases and J gave up 2 bases, with 10 bases separating them. Germline V gives CDR1 KGHSH, CDR2 LQKENI. The CDR3 is 14 amino acids. Produced via immunoSEQ multiplex PCR; TCRdb's table is partial and in-frame only. The repertoire holds under 550,000 clones, with over 75% as singletons. The treatment is: some 19 received Ad26.COV2.S at low or high dose, single or two shots; 5 received placebo; per-sample allocation not given. The samples were gathered on day 63 after the first injection of vaccine or placebo.

The rearrangement joins TRBV18 to TRBJ2-5; D possibly matches TRBD1 or TRBD2 (5 bases each). Sequencing was performed on peripheral blood, taken in a trial of Ad26.COV2.S vaccine versus placebo. The receptor was isolated from a person aged 18-60 years who received the Ad26.COV2.S COVID-19 vaccine or a placebo. The CDR3 region is CASSPGTPQETQYF. Here the CDR3 DNA reads TGTGCCAGCTCACCCGGGACGCCTCAAGAGACCCAGTACTTC.